This T cell receptor beta chain was found in a study of glioma-infiltrating T cells (dated by TCRdb to the mid-2010s). For the wider study: Sequencing of TCR alpha- and beta-chain repertoires was performed on glioma tissue, on non-neoplastic brain tissue, and on matched peripheral blood mononuclear cells. To gauge divergence between tissue and blood T-cell populations, every tissue-infiltrating repertoire was compared against the peripheral blood repertoire from the same patient. Three low-grade glioma patients, roughly eight primary glioblastoma patients and three non-glioma patients contributing non-neoplastic brain tissue were included in the paired cohort.

Results and caveats for the whole study, not just this receptor: Group comparisons rested on small numbers: three non-neoplastic, three low-grade glioma and several glioblastoma patients. Only a very small number of CDR3 sequences turned up in both tissue and blood, a result put down to high CDR3 diversity combined with limited sampling. VJ-independent divergence between tissue and blood was found to be below expectation in non-neoplastic patients but above expectation in all gliomas, particularly low-grade gliomas.

As for this clonotype: Its antigen remains unidentified. This clone may be a read error of a much larger clone one base away.

The CDR1 and CDR2 encoded by the germline V gene are SGHVS and FQNEAQ. V drops 3 bases and J drops 9 bases, leaving 12 bases in between. From the cysteine through the phenylalanine, the CDR3 covers 13 amino acids. CDR3 DNA only is kept here, 39 bases in frame from base 1. The iRepertoire nested amplicon-rescue multiplex PCR (arm-PCR) platform was used to amplify TCR alpha and beta CDR3 regions from RNA. One-step reverse transcription and amplification used roughly 95-450 ng of tissue mRNA or PBMC total RNA as input. After bead purification, a secondary multiplex PCR added Illumina adapters, and libraries were gel-purified between 200 and 400 bp. Libraries carried internal 6-nucleotide barcodes used for demultiplexing. The libraries were sequenced on an Illumina MiSeq using 2x220 or 2x250 nucleotide paired-end reads. On the authors' methods: Paired reads were merged using FLASH 1.2.11 and were aligned to the GRCh37 human genome using BWA-MEM, after which TRA and TRB reads were extracted. V and J assignment used an IMGT-derived reference of cassette sequences and CDR3 motifs that included pseudogenes. Reads were translated in three frames, and productive CDR3s were defined by a C…FGXG motif without stop codons. Unique combinations of V-J cassette pair and CDR3 amino acid sequence were defined as clonotypes. Reads were filtered by Hamming distance, with the threshold set by the sequence error rate of each sample in mapped regions. TCRdb reran the public reads through fastp at Q25 and MiXCR, keeping productive beta chains. For every CDR3 protein sequence, its rows merge into one entry that carries the most common genes and DNA. The V and J calls were determined by TCRdb, not by the authors. Recorded for this sample are 150,000 to 200,000 distinct CDR3 sequences; around 32% of them occurred a single time. The ten largest clones capture just over 20% of the sample.

The chain was built from TRBV7-8 and TRBJ2-1; the D gene cannot be named for sure. The source material was glioma tissue, nonneoplastic brain tissue, or PBMCs (not recorded which). The receptor's source is a human donor with low-grade glioma or glioblastoma, undergoing nonglioma brain surgery, or in good health (not recorded which). The bases are TGTGCCAGCAGCTTCGCAGTATCGGGTGAGCAGTTCTTC. It is translated as CASSFAVSGEQFF.